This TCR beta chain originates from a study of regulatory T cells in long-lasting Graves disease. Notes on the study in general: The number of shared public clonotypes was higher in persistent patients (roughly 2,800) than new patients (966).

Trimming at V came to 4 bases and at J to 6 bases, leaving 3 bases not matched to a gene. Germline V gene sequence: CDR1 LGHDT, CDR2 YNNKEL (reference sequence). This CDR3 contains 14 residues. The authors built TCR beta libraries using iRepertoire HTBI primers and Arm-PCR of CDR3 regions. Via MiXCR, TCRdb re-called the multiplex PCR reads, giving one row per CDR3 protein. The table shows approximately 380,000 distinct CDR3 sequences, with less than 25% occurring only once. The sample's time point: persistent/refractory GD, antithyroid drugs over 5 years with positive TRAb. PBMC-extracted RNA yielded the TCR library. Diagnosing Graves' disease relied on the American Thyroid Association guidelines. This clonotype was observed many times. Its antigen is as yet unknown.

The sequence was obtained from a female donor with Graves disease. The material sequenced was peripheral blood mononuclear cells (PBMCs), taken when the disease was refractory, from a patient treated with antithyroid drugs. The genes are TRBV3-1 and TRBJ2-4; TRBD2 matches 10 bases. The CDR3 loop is CASSPASGRNIQYF. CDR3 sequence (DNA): TGTGCCAGCAGCCCCGCTAGCGGGAGAAACATTCAGTACTTC.